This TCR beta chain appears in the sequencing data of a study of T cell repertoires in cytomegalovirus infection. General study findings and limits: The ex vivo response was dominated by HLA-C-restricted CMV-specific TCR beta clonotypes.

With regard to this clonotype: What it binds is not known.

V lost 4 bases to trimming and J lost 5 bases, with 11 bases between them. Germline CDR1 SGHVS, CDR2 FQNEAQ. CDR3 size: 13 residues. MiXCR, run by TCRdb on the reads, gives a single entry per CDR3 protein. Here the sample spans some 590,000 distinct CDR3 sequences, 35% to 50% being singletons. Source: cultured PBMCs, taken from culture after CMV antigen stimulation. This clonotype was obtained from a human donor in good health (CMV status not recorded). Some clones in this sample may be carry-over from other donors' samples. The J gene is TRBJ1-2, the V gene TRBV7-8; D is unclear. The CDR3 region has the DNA TGTGCCAGCAGCTCCGCTGGGGATTATGGCTACACCTTC. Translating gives CASSSAGDYGYTF.